The 29 T cell receptor beta chains presented below share a single source sample, sequenced in a study of cytomegalovirus exposure and HLA in healthy donors. The PCR had 60 Vbeta and 13 Jbeta primers. Using immunoSEQ multiplex PCR, the repertoire was profiled, and TCRdb retains in-frame clones only, with some absent. This sample yields 110,000 or so clones, of which approximately 80% are seen a single time; 2% to 3% belongs to the top ten. Sequenced sample: PBMCs. These receptors all come from a woman aged 18-29 years in good health and CMV-seronegative.

This clone was observed a few times. The V call is TRBV19, the J call TRBJ1-1; D is unresolved. Trimming removed 3 bases from V and 7 bases from J, with 12 bases in between. Germline V gene data show CDR1 as LNHDA and CDR2 as SQIVND (reference sequence). CDR3 length equals 13 residues. This CDR3 is CASSMGHPGEAFF. CDR3 DNA: TGTGCCAGTAGTATGGGCCATCCCGGTGAAGCTTTCTTT.

The chain links TRBV27 to TRBJ2-2; D gene unclear. V was clipped by 6 bases and J by 7 bases, with 12 bases between them. The CDR3 loop spans 13 amino acids. Germline V CDR1 and CDR2: MNHEY, SMNVEV (reference sequence). CDR3 coding DNA: TGTGCCAGCAGCTCCGGGTCCCTCGGGGAGCTGTTTTTT. This encodes CASSSGSLGELFF.

This chain links TRBV7-8 with TRBJ1-2; 9 nucleotides line up with TRBD1. The CDR3 runs to 18 residues. In germline, CDR1 is SGHVS, CDR2 FQNEAQ. With 1 base clipped from V and 5 bases from J, the junction kept 14 bases outside the gene matches. The chain's CDR3 is CASSLERLRTGVLYGYTF. In nucleotides, the CDR3 is TGTGCCAGCAGCTTAGAGAGACTCCGGACAGGGGTTCTATATGGCTACACCTTC.

Here the CDR3 reads CASRPTGSNEKLFF. The CDR3 region has the DNA TGTGCCAGTAGACCGACAGGGAGTAATGAAAAACTGTTTTTT. The chain links TRBV19 to TRBJ1-4, with 7 bases identical to TRBD1. The CDR3 has 14 residues. J was trimmed by 4 bases and V by 6 bases; bases with no gene match: 5. Germline values: CDR1 LNHDA, CDR2 SQIVND (reference sequence).

This clone has more than one count but fewer than ten. V usage is TRBV11-2 and J usage is TRBJ1-4, with D tentatively TRBD1 (5 bases). The CDR3 is 15 residues long. The V end was cut by 1 base, the J end by 8 bases, with 14 bases between. Germline V CDR1 and CDR2: SGHAT, FQNNGV. For the CDR3, the DNA is TGTGCCAGCAGCTTAGTTGGAGGGGAGGGAGAAAAACTGTTTTTT. As protein: CASSLVGGEGEKLFF. The whole variable domain, filled in from reference TRBV11-2 and TRBJ1-4, reads EAGVAQSPRYKIIEKRQSVAFWCNPISGHATLYWYQQILGQGPKLLIQFQNNGVVDDSQLPKDRFSAERLKGVDSTLKIQPAKLEDSAVYLCASSLVGGEGEKLFFGSGTQLSVL.

The V gene is TRBV5-1, the J gene TRBJ2-3; D is undetermined. Trimming left V 0 bases short and J 0 bases short, with 2 bases between. The germline V gene has CDR1 SGHRS and CDR2 YFSETQ. The CDR3 is made up of 13 amino acids. This CDR3 reads CASSLASTDTQYF. Here the CDR3 DNA reads TGCGCCAGCAGCTTGGCAAGCACAGATACGCAGTATTTT.

This chain connects TRBV14 to TRBJ2-2; TRBD1 aligns across 8 bases. The CDR3 sequence is 18 residues long. Trimming removed 3 bases from V and 0 bases from J; junction bases left unmatched: 9. From germline, CDR1 is SGHDN and CDR2 FVKESK. CDR3 region: CASSQIPRGRPNTGELFF. The CDR3, as DNA: TGTGCCAGCAGCCAGATACCCAGGGGGCGTCCGAACACCGGGGAGCTGTTTTTT. Full variable domain (rest looked up from reference TRBV14 and TRBJ2-2): EAGVTQFPSHSVIEKGQTVTLRCDPISGHDNLYWYRRVMGKEIKFLLHFVKESKQDESGMPNNRFLAERTGGTYSTLKVQPAELEDSGVYFCASSQIPRGRPNTGELFFGEGSRLTVL.

J is TRBJ2-2 and V is TRBV7-9; TRBD1 matches at 7 bases. The germline gives CDR1 SEHNR, CDR2 FQNEAQ (reference sequence). Germline trimming cut 1 base from V and 1 base from J; bases unmatched to any gene: 0. The CDR3 is 15 residues long. In DNA, the CDR3 is TGTGCCAGCAGCTTAGGGGACAGGAACACCGGGGAGCTGTTTTTT. Its protein product is CASSLGDRNTGELFF.

This sequence joins TRBV27 and TRBJ2-7, with D tentatively TRBD1 (6 bases). V shed 5 bases and J shed 2 bases, with 16 bases lying between them. Germline CDR1 MNHEY, CDR2 SMNVEV (reference sequence). The CDR3 length is 15 residues. CDR3 DNA: TGTGCCAGCAGTCGAAACCCGACAGGAACCTACGAGCAGTACTTC. This sequence encodes CASSRNPTGTYEQYF.

This clone was recorded a few times. The chain uses TRBV19 and TRBJ2-7; possibly TRBD2 for D (6 bases). Germline V lookup: CDR1 LNHDA, CDR2 SQIVND (reference sequence). The ends were cut back, 3 bases at V and 3 bases at J, with 21 bases in the middle. The CDR3 totals 17 residues. The DNA of the CDR3 is TGTGCCAGTAGTATGTTTGGATCTAGCGACAACTACTACGAGCAGTACTTC. The encoded protein is CASSMFGSSDNYYEQYF.

This chain connects TRBV4-1 to TRBJ2-3; 10 bases are shared with TRBD1. The CDR3 contains 14 residues. Trimming cost V 4 bases and J 4 bases; bases outside gene matches: 2. Germline values: CDR1 MGHRA, CDR2 YSYEKL. DNA of the CDR3: TGCGCCAGCAGCCCCGGGACAGGGGCAGATACGCAGTATTTT. Translation gives CASSPGTGADTQYF.

The V and J genes are TRBV5-1 and TRBJ1-2; D is unclear. Per the germline V gene, CDR1 is SGHRS and CDR2 is YFSETQ. Deletions cut 0 bases from V and 4 bases from J, with 10 bases between. CDR3 length: 14 residues. The CDR3 reads CASSLERGTYGYTF. The CDR3 DNA reads TGCGCCAGCAGCTTGGAACGGGGTACCTATGGCTACACCTTC.

This clone came up once. This chain joins TRBV4-1 and TRBJ2-1; TRBD2 matches 9 bases. CDR3 size: 17 residues. V gave up 4 bases and J gave up 9 bases; unmatched junction bases: 16. CDR1 is MGHRA, CDR2 YSYEKL, per germline. Here the CDR3 reads CASSLFPPGAGGGEQFF. CDR3 DNA: TGCGCCAGCAGCCTTTTCCCCCCGGGGGCGGGAGGGGGTGAGCAGTTCTTC.

This clone was counted once. This sequence joins TRBV5-1 and TRBJ1-1, with a possible D match to TRBD1 (6 bases). The germline V gene has CDR1 SGHRS and CDR2 YFSETQ. V lost 4 bases and J lost 0, with 22 bases in between. The CDR3 extends over 18 amino acids. The CDR3 sequence: CASSPQTRGSVLNTEAFF. The CDR3 DNA reads as TGCGCCAGCAGCCCCCAAACGAGGGGGTCGGTCCTGAACACTGAAGCTTTCTTT. Full variable domain (missing parts from reference TRBV5-1 and TRBJ1-1): KAGVTQTPRYLIKTRGQQVTLSCSPISGHRSVSWYQQTPGQGLQFLFEYFSETQRNKGNFPGRFSGRQFSNSRSEMNVSTLELGDSALYLCASSPQTRGSVLNTEAFFGQGTRLTVV.

This sequence joins TRBV19 and TRBJ1-1; possibly TRBD1 for D (6 bases). This CDR3 spans 14 amino acids. Germline CDR1 is LNHDA and CDR2 is SQIVND (reference sequence). The germline V and J ends were trimmed by 7 bases and 6 bases, with 18 bases remaining between them. CDR3 sequence (DNA): TGTGCCAGTACCCCCAGCGGGGGCAGGGCTGAAGCTTTCTTT. Its protein product is CASTPSGGRAEAFF. Full variable domain (missing parts from reference TRBV19 and TRBJ1-1): DGGITQSPKYLFRKEGQNVTLSCEQNLNHDAMYWYRQDPGQGLRLIYYSQIVNDFQKGDIAEGYSVSREKKESFPLTVTSAQKNPTAFYLCASTPSGGRAEAFFGQGTRLTVV.

This clone occurred once. The V call is TRBV11-3, the J call TRBJ2-1; tentatively, D is TRBD1 (6 bases). Germline loops: CDR1 SGHNT, CDR2 YENEEA. This CDR3 region has 16 residues. Trimming took 2 bases from V and 6 from J, leaving 17 bases between them. In DNA form, the CDR3 reads TGTGCCAGCAGCTTAAGGCCAGTGGGGGCGGGCAATGAGCAGTTCTTC. Amino acids: CASSLRPVGAGNEQFF.

V is TRBV5-4 and J is TRBJ2-1; 7 nucleotides line up with TRBD2. The germline V gene encodes CDR1 SGHNT and CDR2 YYREEE (reference sequence). J was trimmed by 1 base and V by 6 bases; bases with no gene match: 10. CDR3 length: 16 amino acids. CDR3 sequence: CASTWGGPRSYNEQFF. The CDR3 DNA is TGTGCCAGCACCTGGGGAGGGCCTCGTTCCTACAATGAGCAGTTCTTC.

J is TRBJ2-2 and V is TRBV19; TRBD2 aligns across 8 bases. Germline V gene sequence: CDR1 LNHDA, CDR2 SQIVND (reference sequence). The CDR3 has 19 residues. Trimming removed 10 bases from V and 1 base from J; junction bases left unmatched: 20. Here the CDR3 reads CANRNPSTAGALNTGELFF. The DNA of the CDR3 is TGTGCCAATAGGAACCCGTCGACAGCGGGGGCCTTGAACACCGGGGAGCTGTTTTTT.

The V call is TRBV12-5, the J call TRBJ1-6; D perhaps matches TRBD1 (6 bases). Germline loops: CDR1 LGHNT, CDR2 FRNRAP. Trimming pared 3 bases from V and 9 bases from J, leaving 12 bases between. This CDR3 is built from 14 residues. The CDR3 loop is CASGLEGGLSPLHF. The CDR3 DNA sequence: TGTGCTAGTGGTTTAGAGGGGGGGCTTTCACCCCTCCACTTT.

The chain links TRBV7-9 to TRBJ2-7; 9 bases line up with TRBD2. The germline V gene encodes CDR1 SEHNR and CDR2 FQNEAQ (reference sequence). The CDR3 totals 14 residues. The CDR3 protein is CASSSEGGGAKQFV. The CDR3, as DNA: TGTGCCAGCAGCTCAGAAGGCGGGGGGGCCAAGCAGTTCGTC.

The chain joins TRBV2 to TRBJ2-3, with D tentatively TRBD2 (6 bases). CDR1 and CDR2 (germline): SNHLY, FYNNEI. This CDR3 comprises 15 residues. V lost 6 bases, J lost 5 bases, and 18 bases lay in between. DNA for the CDR3: TGTGCCAGCAGCGGTCGGGCGGGACCGGGAGATACGCAGTATTTT. Its protein product is CASSGRAGPGDTQYF.

This chain connects TRBV11-3 to TRBJ2-3, with D unclear. This CDR3 is 14 amino acids long. Trimming stripped 1 base from V and 4 bases from J, with 9 bases between. The germline gives CDR1 SGHNT, CDR2 YENEEA. CDR3 loop: CASSLVSPPDTQYF. CDR3 bases: TGTGCCAGCAGCTTAGTTAGCCCCCCAGATACGCAGTATTTT.

This clone appeared once. This chain links TRBV7-7 with TRBJ2-5; 10 nucleotides line up with TRBD1. The CDR3 contains 14 residues. The germline CDR1 and CDR2 sequences are SSHAT and FNYEAQ (reference sequence). Germline trimming cut 3 bases from V and 4 bases from J; bases unmatched to any gene: 2. As DNA, the CDR3 is TGTGCCAGCAGCTTGGACAGGGGGAGAGAGACCCAGTACTTC. This encodes CASSLDRGRETQYF. Full variable domain (remainder filled in from reference TRBV7-7 and TRBJ2-5): GAGVSQSPRYKVTKRGQDVTLRCDPISSHATLYWYQQALGQGPEFLTYFNYEAQPDKSGLPSDRFSAERPEGSISTLTIQRTEQRDSAMYRCASSLDRGRETQYFGPGTRLLVL.

This rearrangement joins TRBV7-9 to TRBJ2-7; unclear D gene. Per the germline V gene, CDR1 is SEHNR and CDR2 is FQNEAQ (reference sequence). Trimming took 3 bases from V and 3 from J, leaving 9 bases between them. The CDR3 is 13 amino acids. This CDR3 reads CASSLRENYEQYV. The CDR3 DNA is TGTGCCAGCAGCTTGCGCGAAAACTACGAGCAGTACGTC.

Only a few counts were recorded for this clone. The chain couples TRBV2 to TRBJ1-1; D gene uncertain. Germline V gene sequence: CDR1 SNHLY, CDR2 FYNNEI. The CDR3 loop spans 15 amino acids. V dropped 6 bases and J dropped 0 bases, with 14 bases sitting between them. This CDR3 is CASRDTDLMNTEAFF. The CDR3 nucleotides are TGTGCCAGCAGAGATACAGATCTGATGAACACTGAAGCTTTCTTT.

This clone was seen only a few times. The chain links TRBV6-1 to TRBJ1-1; 8 bases line up with TRBD1. V shed 7 bases, J shed 3 bases, and the junction held 7 bases outside the gene matches. Germline CDR1 is MNHNS and CDR2 is SASEGT. The CDR3 length is 14 residues. The CDR3 loop is CASTQGARYTEAFF. In DNA form, the CDR3 reads TGTGCCAGCACCCAGGGGGCGCGGTACACTGAAGCTTTCTTT.

V is TRBV2 and J is TRBJ2-2, with 12 bases lining up with TRBD1. CDR3 length: 13 amino acids. Germline assignment: CDR1 SNHLY and CDR2 FYNNEI. Trimming at V came to 8 bases and at J to 10 bases, leaving 5 bases not matched to a gene. The CDR3 nucleotides read TGTGCCAGCCGGGACAGGGGGCAAGCGGAGCTGTTTTTT. Translating gives CASRDRGQAELFF.

This chain connects TRBV6-1 to TRBJ1-2; 9 bases are a match to TRBD1. This CDR3 contains 17 residues. Germline values: CDR1 MNHNS, CDR2 SASEGT. V dropped 4 bases and J dropped 6; count of bases not matched to a gene: 15. CDR3 in amino acids: CASSGRDRVWGPDGYTF. In DNA form, the CDR3 reads TGTGCCAGCAGTGGTCGGGACAGGGTGTGGGGTCCAGATGGCTACACCTTC.

The V and J genes are TRBV7-9 and TRBJ2-7; TRBD1 aligns across 11 bases. Germline V gene lookup returns CDR1 SEHNR and CDR2 FQNEAQ (reference sequence). Unmatched junction bases numbered 3, after V lost 5 bases and J lost 0 bases. This CDR3 has 15 residues. CDR3 in amino acids: CASSGGTGGSYEQYV. CDR3 nucleotides: TGTGCCAGCAGCGGGGGGACAGGGGGCTCCTACGAGCAGTACGTC.